This T cell receptor (beta chain) is drawn from a study of T cell responses to AZD1222 COVID-19 vaccine. Looked up from germline, CDR1 is MDHEN and CDR2 is SYDVKM. The CDR3 contains 18 residues. V lost 6 bases, J lost 2 bases, and 16 bases stayed unmatched. Sequencing used immunoSEQ multiplex PCR; TCRdb keeps in-frame clones, though not all of them. The table records 100,000 to 140,000 clones, about 92% of them present only once. The gene calls are TRBV28 and TRBJ2-4, with 7 positions matching TRBD2. The TCR sequence derives from an adult who received the AZD1222 COVID-19 vaccine. Sequencing used peripheral blood, obtained 28 days after the second AZD1222 dose. The CDR3: CASRALRSGMISKNIQYF. CDR3 sequence (DNA): TGTGCCAGCAGGGCATTAAGGAGCGGGATGATCTCCAAAAACATTCAGTACTTC.